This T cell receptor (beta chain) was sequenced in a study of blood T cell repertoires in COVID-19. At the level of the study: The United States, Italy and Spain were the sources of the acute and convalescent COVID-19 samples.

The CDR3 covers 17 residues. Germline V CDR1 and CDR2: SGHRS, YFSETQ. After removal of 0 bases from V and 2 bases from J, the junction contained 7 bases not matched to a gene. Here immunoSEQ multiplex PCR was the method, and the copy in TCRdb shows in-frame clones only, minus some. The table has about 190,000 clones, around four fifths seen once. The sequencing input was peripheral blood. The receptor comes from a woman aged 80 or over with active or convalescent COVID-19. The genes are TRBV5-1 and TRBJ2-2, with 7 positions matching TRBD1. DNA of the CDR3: TGCGCCAGCAGCTTGGAAGCAGGGGGACCCAACACCGGGGAGCTGTTTTTT. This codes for CASSLEAGGPNTGELFF. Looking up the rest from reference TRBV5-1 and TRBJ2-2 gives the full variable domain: KAGVTQTPRYLIKTRGQQVTLSCSPISGHRSVSWYQQTPGQGLQFLFEYFSETQRNKGNFPGRFSGRQFSNSRSEMNVSTLELGDSALYLCASSLEAGGPNTGELFFGEGSRLTVL.